This T cell receptor (beta chain) appears in the sequencing data of a study of blood T cells in healthy people across ages. The germline V gene encodes CDR1 MDHEN and CDR2 SYDVKM. V was pared by 7 bases and J by 5 bases, with 16 bases between. The CDR3 totals 14 residues. Then a second PCR, running roughly 7 to 11 cycles, was carried out with a sample-barcoded 5' primer and a J-beta primer mix. Using its own MiXCR run on the 5' RACE reads, TCRdb lists one record per CDR3 protein. The sample lists 1.4 million or so distinct CDR3 sequences, about 45% seen once, with more than 4% in the top ten. General study findings and limits: With naive T cell percentage, TCR beta diversity showed a strong correlation.

This clonotype was recorded a few times. Its specificity is not known. The sequenced sample consisted of blood. This sequence was found in a young woman in good health. This sequence joins TRBV28 and TRBJ2-3, with a tentative D call TRBD2 (5 bases). In nucleotides, the CDR3 is TGTGCCAGCACACCGACGGTCCGGGGAGATACGCAGTATTTT. Translating gives CASTPTVRGDTQYF.